The 25 T cell receptor beta chains in this list originate from one sample, sequenced in a study of OX40 agonist ivuxolimab in advanced cancers. TCRdb keeps only in-frame clones here, not all; method: immunoSEQ multiplex PCR. The sample has about 79,000 clones; 92% are singletons. The source was CD4+ or CD8+ T cells sorted from blood, collected in a trial of the OX40 agonist ivuxolimab. These receptors all come from an adult with an advanced solid tumor such as melanoma, head and neck, liver or kidney cancer.

The chain has TRBV7-8 and TRBJ1-3, with D possibly being TRBD1 (5 bases). The germline gives CDR1 SGHVS, CDR2 FQNEAQ. With 5 bases removed from V and 8 bases from J, the gap between germline ends came to 22 bases. This CDR3 is built from 16 residues. The CDR3 sequence is CASSNRDGAQLDTIYF. As DNA, the CDR3 is TGTGCCAGCAGCAATCGGGACGGCGCTCAATTGGACACCATATATTTT.

The chain links TRBV5-1 to TRBJ2-1, with TRBD2 matching over 10 bases. The germline CDR1 and CDR2 sequences are SGHRS and YFSETQ. V dropped 0 bases and J dropped 8; count of bases not matched to a gene: 14. There are 18 residues in the CDR3. In DNA form, the CDR3 reads TGCGCCAGCAGCTTGGGAGGTAGTATGGGACTAGCGTCGGATGAGCAGTTCTTC. Its protein is CASSLGGSMGLASDEQFF.

The chain links TRBV9 to TRBJ2-1; D is unclear. Trimming pared 0 bases from V and 2 bases from J, leaving 12 bases between. Germline lookup yields CDR1 SGDLS and CDR2 YYNGEE. The CDR3 totals 16 residues. The CDR3 spells CASSVVEGVPYNEQFF. In DNA, the CDR3 is TGTGCCAGCAGCGTAGTGGAAGGAGTCCCCTACAATGAGCAGTTCTTC. Using reference TRBV9 and TRBJ2-1 for the parts outside the CDR3, the full variable domain is DSGVTQTPKHLITATGQRVTLRCSPRSGDLSVYWYQQSLDQGLQFLIQYYNGEERAKGNILERFSAQQFPDLHSELNLSSLELGDSALYFCASSVVEGVPYNEQFFGPGTRLTVL.

The J gene is TRBJ2-7, the V gene TRBV20-1; no reliable D call. The germline V gene encodes CDR1 DFQATT and CDR2 SNEGSKA (reference sequence). CDR3 length: 11 residues. The V end was cut by 7 bases, the J end by 3 bases, with 10 bases between. The CDR3 is CSVRIGYEQYF. DNA of the CDR3: TGCAGTGTCCGCATCGGCTACGAGCAGTACTTC.

V gene TRBV7-3 combines with J gene TRBJ2-2, with a possible D match to TRBD2 (7 bases). This CDR3 is 16 amino acids long. V was clipped by 5 bases and J by 6 bases, with 19 bases between them. In germline, CDR1 is SGHTA, CDR2 FQGTGA. CDR3 DNA: TGTGCCAGCAGCCCGGCCGGGGGGCCCTCGGCCGGGGAGCTGTTTTTT. Protein product: CASSPAGGPSAGELFF.

The chain recombines TRBV4-3 with TRBJ2-2; possible D gene TRBD1, 5 bases. V lost 4 bases to trimming and J lost 3 bases, with 12 bases between them. The CDR3 spans 15 residues. The germline gives CDR1 LGHNA, CDR2 YSLEER. For the CDR3, the DNA is TGCGCCAGCAGCCCCCGCAGGGATTACACCGGGGAGCTGTTTTTT. Translation gives CASSPRRDYTGELFF.

The chain is built from TRBV12-5 and TRBJ1-5; TRBD1 matches 8 bases. J gave up 5 bases and V 6 bases, and 9 bases lay outside the gene matches. The CDR3 has 15 amino acids. Germline V lookup: CDR1 LGHNT, CDR2 FRNRAP. In DNA, the CDR3 is TGTGCTAGTGGCCTCGGACAGGGAGGGTATCAGCCCCAGCATTTT. Translation gives CASGLGQGGYQPQHF.

The chain combines TRBV5-8 with TRBJ2-7, with TRBD1 as a possible D gene (7 bases). The CDR3 sequence is 13 residues long. Germline CDR1 and CDR2: SGHTS and YDEGEE. V lost 0 bases and J 9 bases, leaving 13 bases between the germline ends. The CDR3 DNA reads as TGTGCCAGCAGCTTGGACCGACAGGGAGGGCAGTACTTC. This gives the protein CASSLDRQGGQYF. The variable domain in full, completed from reference TRBV5-8 and TRBJ2-7, reads EAGVTQSPTHLIKTRGQQATLRCSPISGHTSVYWYQQALGLGLQFLLWYDEGEERNRGNFPPRFSGRQFPNYSSELNVNALELEDSALYLCASSLDRQGGQYFGPGTRLTVT.

The chain couples TRBV7-6 to TRBJ2-7, with 9 bases fitting TRBD2. There are 14 residues in the CDR3. Germline trimming cut 5 bases from V and 1 base from J; bases unmatched to any gene: 3. CDR1 and CDR2 from the germline V gene are SGHVS and FNYEAQ. CDR3 DNA sequence: TGTGCCAGCAGCCCCAGCGGGAGGTCCTACGAGCAGTACTTC. This sequence encodes CASSPSGRSYEQYF.

CDR3 in DNA: TGCGCCAGCAGCCAAGATTCGTCTCAGGGACGCAATGAGCAGTTCTTC. It codes for CASSQDSSQGRNEQFF. V and J are TRBV4-3 and TRBJ2-1; perhaps D is TRBD1 or TRBD2 (5 bases each). CDR3 length: 16 amino acids. The V gene's germline CDR1 is LGHNA and CDR2 YSLEER. V was trimmed by 0 bases and J by 6 bases, leaving 15 bases between them.

The chain carries TRBV5-4 and TRBJ2-5, with 14 bases aligning to TRBD2. Germline CDR1 reads SGHNT; CDR2 reads YYREEE (reference sequence). CDR3 length: 17 amino acids. J was trimmed by 4 bases and V by 7 bases; bases with no gene match: 12. CDR3 residues: CASRTGLAGDGLETQYF. Written as DNA, the CDR3 is TGTGCCAGCCGCACGGGACTAGCGGGAGATGGGTTAGAGACCCAGTACTTC.

This chain uses TRBV29-1 with TRBJ2-2, with D possibly being TRBD2 (5 bases). The CDR3 consists of 14 residues. V dropped 4 bases and J dropped 9 bases, with 18 bases sitting between them. Germline assignment: CDR1 SQVTM and CDR2 ANQGSEA. DNA of the CDR3: TGCAGCGTTGCATCACATCGCGGAGGCCGGGAGCTGTTTTTT. Its protein is CSVASHRGGRELFF.

J is TRBJ2-3 and V is TRBV30; D not certain. V was pared by 3 bases and J by 0 bases, with 13 bases between. The CDR3 spans 15 residues. The germline CDR1 and CDR2 sequences are GTSNPN and SVGIG (reference sequence). For the CDR3, the DNA is TGTGCCTGGAGCCCGAGGAGAGGAAGCACAGATACGCAGTATTTT. Protein: CAWSPRRGSTDTQYF.

Only a few counts were recorded for this clone. This chain joins TRBV7-9 and TRBJ1-2; D unresolved. This CDR3 contains 11 residues. Germline CDR1 SEHNR, CDR2 FQNEAQ (reference sequence). V was shortened by 5 bases and J by 8 bases, with 9 bases between the two germline ends. Here the CDR3 DNA reads TGTGCCAGCAGCAAGGAGAGGGGCTACACCTTC. Its protein product is CASSKERGYTF.

The count of this clone is one. V is TRBV7-3 and J is TRBJ1-1, with 7 bases identical to TRBD1. CDR1 and CDR2 from the germline V gene are SGHTA and FQGTGA. J was trimmed by 0 bases and V by 4 bases; bases with no gene match: 2. The CDR3 runs 14 residues. The CDR3 reads CASSSQGVNTEAFF. The CDR3 bases are TGTGCCAGCAGCTCGCAGGGGGTGAACACTGAAGCTTTCTTT.

A few counts support this clone. V gene TRBV9 combines with J gene TRBJ1-3; 8 nucleotides agree with TRBD1. V dropped 3 bases and J dropped 6; count of bases not matched to a gene: 8. Germline V CDR1 and CDR2: SGDLS, YYNGEE. The CDR3 runs to 15 residues. CDR3 sequence reads: CASSAQDRGSNTIYF. The CDR3 bases are TGTGCCAGCAGCGCCCAAGACAGGGGTTCAAACACCATATATTTT.

The chain joins TRBV14 to TRBJ2-5; D is uncertain. Trimming removed 0 bases from V and 5 bases from J, with 7 bases in between. Germline assignment: CDR1 SGHDN and CDR2 FVKESK. The CDR3 is 13 amino acids. CDR3: CASSQDLGETQYF. The CDR3 DNA reads as TGTGCCAGCAGCCAAGATCTGGGGGAGACCCAGTACTTC.

V usage is TRBV5-4 and J usage is TRBJ2-3; 7 nucleotides align to TRBD2. The CDR3 runs to 17 residues. J lost 3 bases, V lost 2 bases, and 12 bases had no gene match. CDR1 is SGHNT and CDR2 is YYREEE in the germline V gene (reference sequence). CDR3 loop: CASSLSFRGRGTDTQYF. The CDR3 DNA follows: TGTGCCAGCAGCTTATCCTTTCGCGGGAGAGGGACAGATACGCAGTATTTT. The full variable domain, in which reference TRBV5-4 and TRBJ2-3 provide the parts outside the CDR3, is ETGVTQSPTHLIKTRGQQVTLRCSSQSGHNTVSWYQQALGQGPQFIFQYYREEENGRGNFPPRFSGLQFPNYSSELNVNALELDDSALYLCASSLSFRGRGTDTQYFGPGTRLTVL.

This sequence joins TRBV12-5 and TRBJ2-1; 9 bases map to TRBD2. The CDR3 runs 18 residues. V was clipped by 2 bases and J by 5 bases; unmatched bases: 13. Germline CDR1 is LGHNT and CDR2 is FRNRAP. CDR3 bases: TGTGCTAGTGGTTTGCCCTCGGCGGCTAGCGGGGAAGACAATGAGCAGTTCTTC. Residues: CASGLPSAASGEDNEQFF.

The chain combines TRBV5-5 with TRBJ2-7; 9 bases line up with TRBD1. V dropped 5 bases and J dropped 2; count of bases not matched to a gene: 11. This CDR3 comprises 16 residues. In germline, CDR1 is SGHKS, CDR2 YYEKEE (reference sequence). CDR3 coding DNA: TGTGCCAGCAGTCGGCCCCCCCGGGACAGGGCCTACGAGCAGTACTTC. Its translation: CASSRPPRDRAYEQYF.

The genes are TRBV6-5 and TRBJ2-7, with no clear D. CDR3 length equals 14 residues. The germline gives CDR1 MNHEY, CDR2 SVGAGI. Trimming removed 6 bases from V and 6 bases from J, with 18 bases in between. The CDR3 DNA follows: TGTGCCAGCAGGGTGTCTCGCCTCTCTGGCGAGCAGTACTTC. Protein: CASRVSRLSGEQYF.

The chain joins TRBV29-1 to TRBJ1-3; no clear D gene. Germline V gene lookup returns CDR1 SQVTM and CDR2 ANQGSEA. V was trimmed by 6 bases and J by 8 bases, leaving 11 bases between them. The CDR3 runs 11 residues. The CDR3 DNA follows: TGCAGCGTCGGGGAGGCGGACACCATATATTTT. This sequence encodes CSVGEADTIYF.

J is TRBJ1-2 and V is TRBV19; D remains ambiguous. V was clipped by 5 bases and J by 0 bases, with 10 bases between them. Germline V gene data show CDR1 as LNHDA and CDR2 as SQIVND (reference sequence). This CDR3 has 14 residues. Here the CDR3 reads CASSPRAPNYGYTF. CDR3 nucleotides: TGTGCCAGTAGTCCGAGGGCTCCTAACTATGGCTACACCTTC.

This sequence joins TRBV30 and TRBJ1-1; D gene ambiguous. The length of the CDR3 is 13 residues. CDR1 and CDR2 from the germline V gene are GTSNPN and SVGIG (reference sequence). With 1 base removed from V and 4 bases from J, the gap between germline ends came to 10 bases. CDR3 sequence (DNA): TGTGCCTGGAGTGCGGAGGGTAGCACTGAAGCTTTCTTT. Its translation is CAWSAEGSTEAFF. The full variable domain, in which reference TRBV30 and TRBJ1-1 provide the parts outside the CDR3, is SQTIHQWPATLVQPVGSPLSLECTVEGTSNPNLYWYRQAAGRGLQLLFYSVGIGQISSEVPQNLSASRPQDRQFILSSKKLLLSDSGFYLCAWSAEGSTEAFFGQGTRLTVV.

This clone was found once. The chain employs TRBV6-5 and TRBJ1-2; D not certain. Looked up from germline, CDR1 is MNHEY and CDR2 is SVGAGI. This CDR3 has 13 amino acids. V shed 6 bases and J shed 9 bases, with 17 bases lying between them. CDR3 coding DNA: TGTGCCAGCAGAGACAAGGGTATTAATCGCTACACCTTC. Its translation: CASRDKGINRYTF.